These 30 T cell receptor beta chains were all obtained from the same sample, sequenced in a study of T cells in Graves' hyperthyroidism and ophthalmopathy (dated by TCRdb to about 2019). Receptor libraries were prepared by multiplex PCR. The sequencer was an Illumina HiSeq 2000. The TCR beta CDR3 regions were amplified from the RNA transcripts. A first-round RT-PCR of the TCR CDR3 used the HTBI primer set with the Qiagen OneStep RT-PCR kit. The public reads were reanalyzed by TCRdb: fastp trimming at Q25, MiXCR alignment, in-frame beta chains only. For every CDR3 protein sequence, its rows merge into one entry that carries the most common genes and DNA. This sample has roughly 420,000 distinct CDR3 sequences in its table, and approximately 14% of those were observed once. The leading ten clones occupy approximately 7.5% of the sample. Source material: blood. These receptor sequences come from a woman aged 18-30 years with Graves' hyperthyroidism.

This clonotype was seen at least ten times. The chain carries TRBV30 and TRBJ1-5; weak D call: TRBD1 (6 bases). The ends were cut back, 7 bases at V and 2 bases at J, with 12 bases in the middle. Per germline, CDR1 GTSNPN and CDR2 SVGIG (reference sequence). This CDR3 region has 13 residues. The CDR3 protein is CAFQGHGNQPQHF. DNA for the CDR3: TGTGCCTTCCAGGGGCATGGCAATCAGCCCCAGCATTTT.

This clonotype has just a few counts. A much larger clone is a single base away; this may be a read error. This chain links TRBV6-1 with TRBJ2-7, with 9 bases fitting TRBD2. The V gene's germline CDR1 is MNHNS and CDR2 SASEGT. This CDR3 is 16 amino acids long. The CDR3 is CASRNAGTSSTYKQYF. CDR3 in DNA: TGTGCCAGCAGAAACGCCGGGACTAGCTCTACCTACAAGCAGTACTTC.

This clonotype was recorded at least ten times. V is TRBV11-2 and J is TRBJ2-3; TRBD2 matches 9 bases. The CDR3 has 14 residues. Germline trimming cut 2 bases from V and 6 bases from J; bases unmatched to any gene: 3. CDR1 is SGHAT and CDR2 is FQNNGV in the germline V gene. The CDR3 loop reads CASSLNSGSDTQYF. CDR3 sequence (DNA): TGTGCCAGCAGCTTAAATAGCGGGAGCGATACGCAGTATTTT.

This clonotype was detected ten times or more. The chain couples TRBV5-1 to TRBJ1-2; the match to TRBD1 covers 9 bases. The CDR3 is 15 residues long. CDR1 SGHRS and CDR2 YFSETQ come from the germline V gene. V was clipped by 0 bases and J by 7 bases; unmatched bases: 7. In DNA form, the CDR3 reads TGCGCCAGCAGCTTGGATGGACAGGGGATAGGTGGCTACACCTTC. It encodes CASSLDGQGIGGYTF.

V usage is TRBV2 and J usage is TRBJ2-3, with a weak D call TRBD2 (5 bases). Germline-derived CDR1 and CDR2 are SNHLY and FYNNEI. V was shortened by 8 bases and J by 3 bases, with 12 bases between the two germline ends. The CDR3 is 13 residues long. CDR3 nucleotide sequence: TGTGCCAGCTCACCCAGACTAACAGATACGCAGTATTTT. This gives the protein CASSPRLTDTQYF.

In its sample, this clonotype was seen a few times. This rearrangement joins TRBV9 to TRBJ2-3, with 10 bases identical to TRBD2. The CDR3 contains 15 residues. Germline trimming cut 3 bases from V and 4 bases from J; bases unmatched to any gene: 5. Germline V gives CDR1 SGDLS, CDR2 YYNGEE. Here the CDR3 DNA reads TGTGCCAGCAGCGACGACAGCGGGAGGGCAGATACGCAGTATTTT. As protein: CASSDDSGRADTQYF. Combining the CDR3 with reference TRBV9 and TRBJ2-3 gives the whole variable domain DSGVTQTPKHLITATGQRVTLRCSPRSGDLSVYWYQQSLDQGLQFLIQYYNGEERAKGNILERFSAQQFPDLHSELNLSSLELGDSALYFCASSDDSGRADTQYFGPGTRLTVL.

This clonotype occurred many times. Here the CDR3 reads CASSVGQENIQYF. CDR3 DNA: TGTGCCAGCAGTGTAGGACAGGAAAACATTCAGTACTTC. This sequence joins TRBV2 and TRBJ2-4; 7 bases fit TRBD1. The length of the CDR3 is 13 residues. Unmatched junction bases numbered 2, after V lost 4 bases and J lost 5 bases. Germline V lookup: CDR1 SNHLY, CDR2 FYNNEI.

This clonotype was recorded at least ten times. The chain uses TRBV27 and TRBJ1-2; D remains unclear. CDR1 is MNHEY and CDR2 is SMNVEV in the germline V gene (reference sequence). This CDR3 is built from 14 residues. Trimming took 4 bases from V and 5 from J, leaving 14 bases between them. CDR3 sequence (DNA): TGTGCCAGCAGTTCCGGACGCCTAGGATATGGCTACACCTTC. Protein product: CASSSGRLGYGYTF.

As to this clonotype: A much more abundant neighbour one base away suggests this may be a read error. This chain connects TRBV10-3 to TRBJ1-2; 7 nucleotides line up with TRBD1. This CDR3 contains 15 residues. The V segment lost 7 bases and the J segment 7 bases; nucleotides outside the gene matches: 15. Germline-derived CDR1 and CDR2 are ENHRY and SYGVKD. The CDR3 here is CAITLGGTERGGYTF. The DNA for the CDR3 is TGTGCCATCACCCTAGGCGGGACAGAACGAGGTGGCTACACCTTC.

Turning to this clonotype: A much bigger clone sits one base away, suggesting this may be a read error. J is TRBJ1-4 and V is TRBV7-9; no clear D. CDR3 length equals 14 residues. Germline CDR1 is SEHNR and CDR2 is FQNEAQ (reference sequence). CDR3 nucleotides: TGTGCCGGCAGCCCCCAGTCAGCTAATGAAAAACTGTTTTTT. Protein: CAGSPQSANEKLFF.

At least ten counts were recorded for this clonotype. The rearrangement joins TRBV6-1 to TRBJ1-2; TRBD1 aligns across 7 bases. The trim removed 4 bases at V and 3 bases at J, leaving 2 bases unmatched. The germline CDR1 and CDR2 sequences are MNHNS and SASEGT. CDR3 length: 13 residues. CDR3 nucleotides: TGTGCCAGCAGTGCCGGACAGGACTATGGCTACACCTTC. Encoded protein: CASSAGQDYGYTF.

The table lists this clonotype with many counts. This chain joins TRBV30 and TRBJ2-7; D perhaps matches TRBD1 (5 bases). From germline, CDR1 is GTSNPN and CDR2 SVGIG (reference sequence). The CDR3 consists of 17 residues. Trimming removed 0 bases at V and 2 bases at J, with 20 bases between. The DNA of the CDR3 is TGTGCCTGGAGTGTAGGTGACAGCACCCAACCACCCTACGAGCAGTACTTC. Encoded protein: CAWSVGDSTQPPYEQYF. The full variable domain, in which reference TRBV30 and TRBJ2-7 provide the parts outside the CDR3, is SQTIHQWPATLVQPVGSPLSLECTVEGTSNPNLYWYRQAAGRGLQLLFYSVGIGQISSEVPQNLSASRPQDRQFILSSKKLLLSDSGFYLCAWSVGDSTQPPYEQYFGPGTRLTVT.

This clonotype was found many times. The chain couples TRBV5-1 to TRBJ2-1, with 12 bases aligning to TRBD2. The CDR3 sequence is 15 residues long. Germline CDR1 is SGHRS and CDR2 is YFSETQ. The junction had 12 bases not matched to a gene; V was cut back by 9 bases and J by 8 bases. The CDR3 DNA follows: TGCGCCACCAAGCTAGCGGGAGGGTTGGGCCATGAGCAGTTCTTC. Translating it yields CATKLAGGLGHEQFF.

This clonotype was observed many times. The genes are TRBV11-2 and TRBJ2-4, with D possibly TRBD1 on 6 matching bases. CDR3 length: 14 residues. Between the trimmed V and J ends, which lost 0 bases and 8 bases, there was a span of 11 bases. Germline V gives CDR1 SGHAT, CDR2 FQNNGV. The CDR3 nucleotides read TGTGCCAGCAGCTTAGATGTCGAGGGGGACATTCAGTACTTC. It encodes CASSLDVEGDIQYF.

This clonotype showed up just a few times. CDR3: CASSLEGASEQYF. The DNA of the CDR3 is TGCGCCAGCAGCTTGGAGGGGGCGAGCGAGCAGTACTTC. The V gene is TRBV5-1, the J gene TRBJ2-7, with 7 bases matching TRBD1. J lost 6 bases, V lost 0 bases, and 3 bases had no gene match. The germline V gene encodes CDR1 SGHRS and CDR2 YFSETQ. CDR3 size: 13 residues. Full variable domain (outside the CDR3, taken from reference TRBV5-1 and TRBJ2-7): KAGVTQTPRYLIKTRGQQVTLSCSPISGHRSVSWYQQTPGQGLQFLFEYFSETQRNKGNFPGRFSGRQFSNSRSEMNVSTLELGDSALYLCASSLEGASEQYFGPGTRLTVT.

At least ten counts were recorded for this clonotype. V is TRBV28 and J is TRBJ2-7, with D unresolved. This CDR3 contains 13 residues. Germline V gene lookup returns CDR1 MDHEN and CDR2 SYDVKM. V was trimmed by 3 bases and J by 9 bases, leaving 15 bases between them. In nucleotides, the CDR3 is TGTGCCAGCAGTTTGGCCACGGGTCCAGTGCAGTACTTC. Amino acids: CASSLATGPVQYF.

This chain joins TRBV3-1 and TRBJ2-1, with 7 bases fitting TRBD2. The length of the CDR3 is 15 residues. The trim removed 6 bases at V and 7 bases at J, leaving 12 bases unmatched. Germline loops: CDR1 LGHDT, CDR2 YNNKEL (reference sequence). In DNA, the CDR3 is TGTGCCAGCAGTCGGCCGGGAGACGGGGGGAATGAGCAGTTCTTC. Protein sequence: CASSRPGDGGNEQFF.

There are many counts of this clonotype. The V and J genes are TRBV20-1 and TRBJ2-1; 11 bases align to TRBD1. Germline V lookup: CDR1 DFQATT, CDR2 SNEGSKA (reference sequence). The junction had 6 bases not matched to a gene; V was cut back by 1 base and J by 7 bases. There are 15 residues in the CDR3. CDR3 region: CSARAGQGAQNEQFF. The CDR3 region has the DNA TGCAGTGCTAGAGCCGGACAGGGGGCGCAAAATGAGCAGTTCTTC.

The chain combines TRBV7-3 with TRBJ2-3, with a possible D match to TRBD1 (5 bases). There are 16 residues in the CDR3. Trimming removed 2 bases at V and 0 bases at J, with 12 bases between. CDR1 is SGHTA, CDR2 FQGTGA, per germline. CDR3 sequence: CASSLQGGASTDTQYF. CDR3 nucleotide sequence: TGTGCCAGCAGCTTACAGGGCGGAGCTAGCACAGATACGCAGTATTTT. Full variable domain (missing parts from reference TRBV7-3 and TRBJ2-3): GAGVSQTPSNKVTEKGKYVELRCDPISGHTALYWYRQSLGQGPEFLIYFQGTGAADDSGLPNDRFFAVRPEGSVSTLKIQRTERGDSAVYLCASSLQGGASTDTQYFGPGTRLTVL.

CDR3 DNA sequence: TGTGCCATCAGTGAGTCGAGTCTCTTGGACTATGGCTACACCTTC. This translates into CAISESSLLDYGYTF. This chain uses TRBV10-3 with TRBJ1-2; D call uncertain. Germline loops: CDR1 ENHRY, CDR2 SYGVKD. V was clipped by 0 bases and J by 3 bases, with 11 bases between them. The CDR3 has 15 amino acids.

V and J are TRBV15 and TRBJ1-4; a weak D match, TRBD1 (5 bases). The CDR3 loop spans 15 amino acids. Germline CDR1 LNHNV, CDR2 YYDKDF (reference sequence). Trimming removed 0 bases at V and 4 bases at J, with 9 bases between. The DNA of the CDR3 is TGTGCCACCAGCAGAGAACCAGGGATTAATGAAAAACTGTTTTTT. It codes for CATSREPGINEKLFF.

Ten or more counts support this clonotype. This CDR3 is CASSRGTSGRYEQFF. The CDR3 nucleotides are TGTGCCAGCAGCCGAGGGACTAGCGGGAGGTATGAGCAGTTCTTC. The chain links TRBV7-3 to TRBJ2-1, with TRBD2 matching 15 bases. V gave up 5 bases and J gave up 8 bases; unmatched junction bases: 4. Looked up from germline, CDR1 is SGHTA and CDR2 is FQGTGA. This CDR3 has 15 residues.

This clonotype has a count of ten or more. This chain connects TRBV11-3 to TRBJ2-5, with D possibly TRBD1 on 5 matching bases. Germline CDR1 SGHNT, CDR2 YENEEA. This CDR3 region has 13 residues. V lost 5 bases to trimming and J lost 5 bases, with 12 bases between them. Here the CDR3 reads CASSPRVAETQYF. The CDR3 nucleotides read TGTGCCAGCAGCCCCAGGGTCGCGGAGACCCAGTACTTC.

This clonotype showed up many times. V is TRBV20-1 and J is TRBJ2-7; D is undetermined. This CDR3 comprises 11 residues. In germline, CDR1 is DFQATT, CDR2 SNEGSKA (reference sequence). With 4 bases removed from V and 0 bases from J, the gap between germline ends came to 4 bases. CDR3 nucleotide sequence: TGCAGTGCTACTTACTCCTACGAGCAGTACTTC. Translated, it gives CSATYSYEQYF.

This clonotype appeared many times. The V gene is TRBV25-1, the J gene TRBJ2-1; D could derive from TRBD1 or TRBD2 (5 bases each). The V gene's germline CDR1 is MGHDK and CDR2 SYGVNS. This CDR3 spans 14 amino acids. V lost 7 bases, J lost 3 bases, and 13 bases lay in between. This CDR3 reads CASIGGVLYNEQFF. The CDR3 coding sequence is TGTGCCAGCATTGGGGGAGTCCTCTACAATGAGCAGTTCTTC.

This clonotype was detected ten times or more. The chain joins TRBV30 to TRBJ2-2; the D gene is possibly TRBD1 (7 bases). Per germline, CDR1 GTSNPN and CDR2 SVGIG (reference sequence). V lost 2 bases, J lost 7 bases, and 17 bases lay in between. The CDR3 runs to 15 residues. DNA for the CDR3: TGTGCCTGGAGTCCAGGGGGGTTTGAGAGCGGGGAGCTGTTTTTT. This translates into CAWSPGGFESGELFF. The variable domain in full, completed from reference TRBV30 and TRBJ2-2, reads SQTIHQWPATLVQPVGSPLSLECTVEGTSNPNLYWYRQAAGRGLQLLFYSVGIGQISSEVPQNLSASRPQDRQFILSSKKLLLSDSGFYLCAWSPGGFESGELFFGEGSRLTVL.

This clonotype was counted between two and nine times. The chain uses TRBV10-2 and TRBJ2-2; the D gene is possibly TRBD2 (5 bases). Germline V gene lookup returns CDR1 WSHSY and CDR2 SAAADI. The length of the CDR3 is 16 residues. V was clipped by 5 bases and J by 4 bases, with 17 bases between them. Here the CDR3 DNA reads TGCGCCAGCAGTCGAGACGGTAGCGCGGGCACCGGGGAGCTGTTTTTT. Its translation is CASSRDGSAGTGELFF.

In this sample, this clonotype turned up many times. V gene TRBV20-1 combines with J gene TRBJ2-7, with TRBD2 identical over 9 bases. Germline loops: CDR1 DFQATT, CDR2 SNEGSKA (reference sequence). The CDR3 covers 15 residues. Losses at the gene ends were 6 bases for V and 3 bases for J; bases not matched to a gene: 12. The CDR3 loop reads CSAKSQTSGDYEQYF. CDR3 nucleotides: TGCAGTGCCAAAAGTCAGACTAGCGGTGACTACGAGCAGTACTTC.

Ten or more counts support this clonotype. The V gene is TRBV9, the J gene TRBJ2-7; a possible D gene is TRBD1 (5 bases). The germline CDR1 and CDR2 sequences are SGDLS and YYNGEE. This CDR3 is built from 14 residues. V was pared by 0 bases and J by 2 bases, with 9 bases between. CDR3 residues: CASSVGIGAYEQYF. DNA for the CDR3: TGTGCCAGCAGCGTAGGAATAGGGGCCTACGAGCAGTACTTC.

This clonotype was detected ten times or more. The J gene is TRBJ1-5, the V gene TRBV28, with D possibly TRBD1 on 5 matching bases. This CDR3 region has 16 residues. From germline, CDR1 is MDHEN and CDR2 SYDVKM. Trimming removed 4 bases from V and 9 bases from J, with 22 bases in between. This CDR3 reads CASSSPLSAGRTPQHF. CDR3 nucleotide sequence: TGTGCCAGCAGTTCGCCCCTCAGTGCAGGGAGAACGCCCCAGCATTTT.